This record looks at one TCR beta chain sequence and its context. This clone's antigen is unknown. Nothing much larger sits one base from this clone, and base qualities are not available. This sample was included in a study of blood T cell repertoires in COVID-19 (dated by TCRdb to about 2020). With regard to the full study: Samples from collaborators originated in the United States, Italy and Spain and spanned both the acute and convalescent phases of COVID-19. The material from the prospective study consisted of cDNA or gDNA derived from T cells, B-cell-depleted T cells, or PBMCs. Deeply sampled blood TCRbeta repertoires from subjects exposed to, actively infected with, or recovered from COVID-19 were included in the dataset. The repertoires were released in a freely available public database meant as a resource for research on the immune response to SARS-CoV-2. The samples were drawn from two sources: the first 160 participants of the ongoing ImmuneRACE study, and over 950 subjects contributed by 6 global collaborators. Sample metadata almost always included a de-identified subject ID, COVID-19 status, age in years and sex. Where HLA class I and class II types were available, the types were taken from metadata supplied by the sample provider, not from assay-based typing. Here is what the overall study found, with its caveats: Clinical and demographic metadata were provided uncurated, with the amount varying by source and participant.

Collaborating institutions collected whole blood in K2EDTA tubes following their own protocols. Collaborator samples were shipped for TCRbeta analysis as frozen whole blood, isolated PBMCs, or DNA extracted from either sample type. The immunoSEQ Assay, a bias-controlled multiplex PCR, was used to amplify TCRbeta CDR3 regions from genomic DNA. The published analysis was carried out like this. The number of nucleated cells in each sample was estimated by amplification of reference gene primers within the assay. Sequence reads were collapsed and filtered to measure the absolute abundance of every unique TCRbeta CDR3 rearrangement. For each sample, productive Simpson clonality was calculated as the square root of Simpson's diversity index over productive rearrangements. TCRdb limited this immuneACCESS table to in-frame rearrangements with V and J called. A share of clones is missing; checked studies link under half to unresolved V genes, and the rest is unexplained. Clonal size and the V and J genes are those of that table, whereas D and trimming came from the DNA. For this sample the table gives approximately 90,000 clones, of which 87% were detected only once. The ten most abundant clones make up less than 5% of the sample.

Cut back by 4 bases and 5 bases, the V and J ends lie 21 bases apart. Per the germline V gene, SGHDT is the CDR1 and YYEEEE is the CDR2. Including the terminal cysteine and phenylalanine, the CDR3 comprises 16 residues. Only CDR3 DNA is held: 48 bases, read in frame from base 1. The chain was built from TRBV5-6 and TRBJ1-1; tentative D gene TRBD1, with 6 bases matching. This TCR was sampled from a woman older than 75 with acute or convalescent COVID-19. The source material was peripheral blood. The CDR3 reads CASSRPRGGGNTEAFF. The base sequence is TGTGCCAGCAGCCGACCAAGGGGAGGGGGTAATACTGAAGCTTTCTTT.